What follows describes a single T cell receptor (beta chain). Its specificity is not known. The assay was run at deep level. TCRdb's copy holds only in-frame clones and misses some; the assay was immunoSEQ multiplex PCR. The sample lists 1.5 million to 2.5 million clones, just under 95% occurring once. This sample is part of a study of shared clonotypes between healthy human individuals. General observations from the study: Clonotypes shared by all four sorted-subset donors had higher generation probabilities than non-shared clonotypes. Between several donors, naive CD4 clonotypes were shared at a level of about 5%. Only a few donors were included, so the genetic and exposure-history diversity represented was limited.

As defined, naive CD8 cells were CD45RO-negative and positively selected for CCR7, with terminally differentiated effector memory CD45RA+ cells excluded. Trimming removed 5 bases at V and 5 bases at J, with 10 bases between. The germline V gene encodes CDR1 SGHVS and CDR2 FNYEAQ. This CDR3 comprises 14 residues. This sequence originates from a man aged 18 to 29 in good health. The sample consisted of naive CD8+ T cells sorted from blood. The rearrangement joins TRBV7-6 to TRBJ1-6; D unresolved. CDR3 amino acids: CASSPWADNSPLHF. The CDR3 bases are TGTGCCAGCAGCCCCTGGGCGGATAATTCACCCCTCCACTTT.